The following is a T cell receptor beta chain sequence with its context. What it binds is unknown. The sample is drawn from a study of early T cells in non-severe SARS-CoV-2 infection. The wider study: The authors sequenced bulk RNA from unsorted whole blood, leaving chains unpaired. Study-level results: CD4 and private specificities were missed by VDJdb matching, which favored anti-spike CD8 responses.

The V gene lost 8 bases and the J gene lost 4 bases, with 11 bases spanning the gap. The length of the CDR3 is 12 residues. Unique molecular identifiers were attached to individual cDNA molecules. TCRdb itself ran the 5' RACE reads through MiXCR, one entry per CDR3 protein. Of around 110,000 distinct CDR3 sequences listed, around 10% are singletons. The origin of this receptor is an adult who was a healthcare worker with PCR-confirmed SARS-CoV-2 infection or an uninfected control (not recorded which). The chain uses TRBV12-3 or TRBV12-4 and TRBJ1-1; D call uncertain. The specimen sequenced was whole blood. CDR3 region: CASGPYITEAFF. The DNA for the CDR3 is TGTGCCAGCGGACCCTACATCACTGAAGCTTTCTTT.